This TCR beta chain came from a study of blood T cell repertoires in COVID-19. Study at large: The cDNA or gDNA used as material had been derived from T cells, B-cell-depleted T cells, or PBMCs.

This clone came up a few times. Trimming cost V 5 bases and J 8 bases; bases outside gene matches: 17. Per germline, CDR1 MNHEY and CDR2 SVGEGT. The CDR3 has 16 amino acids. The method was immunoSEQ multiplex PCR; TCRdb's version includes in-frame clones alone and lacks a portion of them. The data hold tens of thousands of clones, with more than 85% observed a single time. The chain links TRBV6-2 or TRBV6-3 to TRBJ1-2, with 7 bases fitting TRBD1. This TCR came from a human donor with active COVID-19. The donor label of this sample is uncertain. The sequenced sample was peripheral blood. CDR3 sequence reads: CASSDRQGVRYRGYTF. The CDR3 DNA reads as TGTGCCAGCAGTGATCGCCAGGGGGTCCGATATAGGGGCTACACCTTC.